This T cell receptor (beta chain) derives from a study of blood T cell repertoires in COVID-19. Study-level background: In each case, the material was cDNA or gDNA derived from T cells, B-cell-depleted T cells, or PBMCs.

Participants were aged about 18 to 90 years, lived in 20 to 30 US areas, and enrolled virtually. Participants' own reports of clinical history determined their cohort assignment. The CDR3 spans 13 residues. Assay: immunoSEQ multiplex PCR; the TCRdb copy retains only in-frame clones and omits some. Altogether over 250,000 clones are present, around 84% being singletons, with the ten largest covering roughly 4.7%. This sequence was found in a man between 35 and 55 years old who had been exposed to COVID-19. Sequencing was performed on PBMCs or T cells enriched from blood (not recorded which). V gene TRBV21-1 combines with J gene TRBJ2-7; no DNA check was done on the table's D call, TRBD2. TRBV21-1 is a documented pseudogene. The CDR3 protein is CATPGPRAYEQYF. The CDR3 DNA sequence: TGTGCCACCCCCGGCCCTCGGGCCTACGAGCAGTACTTC.